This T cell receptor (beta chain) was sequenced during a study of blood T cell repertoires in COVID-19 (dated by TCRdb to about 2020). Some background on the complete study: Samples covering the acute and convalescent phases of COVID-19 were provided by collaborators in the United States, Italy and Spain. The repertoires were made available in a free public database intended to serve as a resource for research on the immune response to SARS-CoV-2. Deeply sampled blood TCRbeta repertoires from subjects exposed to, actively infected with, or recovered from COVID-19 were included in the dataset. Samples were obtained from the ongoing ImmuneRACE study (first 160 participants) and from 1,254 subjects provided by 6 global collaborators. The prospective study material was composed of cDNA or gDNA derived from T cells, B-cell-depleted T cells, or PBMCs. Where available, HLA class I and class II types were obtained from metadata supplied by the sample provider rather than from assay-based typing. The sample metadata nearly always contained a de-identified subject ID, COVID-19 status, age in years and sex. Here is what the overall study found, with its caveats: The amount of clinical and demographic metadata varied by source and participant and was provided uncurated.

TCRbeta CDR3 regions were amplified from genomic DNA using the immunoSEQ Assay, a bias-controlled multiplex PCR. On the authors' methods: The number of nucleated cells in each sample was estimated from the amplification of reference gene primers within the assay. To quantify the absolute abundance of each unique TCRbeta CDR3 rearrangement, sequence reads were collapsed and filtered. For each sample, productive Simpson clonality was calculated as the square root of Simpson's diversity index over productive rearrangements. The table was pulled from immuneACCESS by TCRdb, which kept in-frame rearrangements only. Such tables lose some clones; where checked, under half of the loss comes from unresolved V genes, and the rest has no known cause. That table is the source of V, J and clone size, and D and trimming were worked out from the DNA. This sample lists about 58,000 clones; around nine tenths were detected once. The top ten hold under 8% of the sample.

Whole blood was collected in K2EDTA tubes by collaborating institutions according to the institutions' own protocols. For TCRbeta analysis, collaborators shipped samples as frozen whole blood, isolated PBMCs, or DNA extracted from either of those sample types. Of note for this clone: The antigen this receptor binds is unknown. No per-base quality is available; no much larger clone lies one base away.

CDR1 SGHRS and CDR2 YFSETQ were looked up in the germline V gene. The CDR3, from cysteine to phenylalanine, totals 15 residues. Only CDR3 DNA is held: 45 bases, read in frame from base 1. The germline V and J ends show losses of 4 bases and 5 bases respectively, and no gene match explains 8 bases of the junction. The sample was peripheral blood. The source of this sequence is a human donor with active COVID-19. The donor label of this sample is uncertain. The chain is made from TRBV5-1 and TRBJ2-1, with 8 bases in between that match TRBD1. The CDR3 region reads CASSGGQARNNEQFF. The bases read TGCGCCAGCAGCGGGGGACAGGCCCGTAACAATGAGCAGTTCTTC.